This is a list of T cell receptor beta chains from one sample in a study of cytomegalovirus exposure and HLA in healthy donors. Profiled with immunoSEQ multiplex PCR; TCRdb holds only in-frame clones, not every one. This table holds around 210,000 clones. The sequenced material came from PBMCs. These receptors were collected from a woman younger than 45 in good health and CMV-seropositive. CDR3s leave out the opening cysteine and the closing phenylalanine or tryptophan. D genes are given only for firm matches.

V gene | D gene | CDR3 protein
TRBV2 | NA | ASNPITGGAPPPPQH
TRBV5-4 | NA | ASSLYSLNIQY
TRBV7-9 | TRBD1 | ASSRQGGGGYGYT
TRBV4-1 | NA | ASSQWASYEQY
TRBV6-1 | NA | ASVTGGTDTQY
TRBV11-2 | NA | ASSLQGQETQY
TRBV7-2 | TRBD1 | ASSLTQGAEAF
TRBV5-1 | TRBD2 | ASSLGGASGAYEQY
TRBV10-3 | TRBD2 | AATSGREQETQY
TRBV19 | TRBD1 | ASSIMGTGGNQPQH
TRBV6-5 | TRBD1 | ASRTRPGQGYEQY
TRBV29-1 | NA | SGLQGSYEQY
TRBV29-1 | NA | SVGTEAKNIQY
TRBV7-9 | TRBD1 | ASSLGRDRAYNQPQH
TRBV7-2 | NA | ASSLTGREKKGNTEAF
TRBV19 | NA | ASSSHRTPIYGYT
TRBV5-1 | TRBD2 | ASSFSGRTDTQY
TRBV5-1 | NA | ASSLGATDEQF
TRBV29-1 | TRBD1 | SVEGTVDTEAF
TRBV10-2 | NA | ASTRVGADTQY
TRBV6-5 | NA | ASSGGQSGAEAF
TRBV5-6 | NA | ASSLERYYT
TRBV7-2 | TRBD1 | ASSLDRGTYEQY
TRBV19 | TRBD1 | ASSSTGGDTEAF
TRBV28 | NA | ASSLGRPPQH
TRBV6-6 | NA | ASSLNREANYGYT
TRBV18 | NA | ASSPTQDTSY
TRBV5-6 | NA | ASSLAFNEQY
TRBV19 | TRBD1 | ASSVSGTETYGYT
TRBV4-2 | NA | ASSQPDPGLTYGYT
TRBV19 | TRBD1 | ASSPGQGLLALKGD
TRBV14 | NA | ASSQWLSVDNEQF
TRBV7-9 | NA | ASSLAGVTDTQY
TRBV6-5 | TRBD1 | ASRRDRGPSGYT
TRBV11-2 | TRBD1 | ASSAGQGSYNEQF
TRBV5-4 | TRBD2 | ASSPMRGVGVSYEQY
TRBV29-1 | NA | SVEQGSYGYT
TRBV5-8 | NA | ASSPGSRSGEKLF
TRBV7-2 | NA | ASSRGAETQY
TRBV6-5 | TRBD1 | ASVKGARSYGYT
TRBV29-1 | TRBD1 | SVEDGQGIGELF
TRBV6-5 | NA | ASSYSGGGQTYGYT
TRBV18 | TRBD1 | ASSLTGTGVQPQH
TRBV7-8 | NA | ASSPFSNEQF
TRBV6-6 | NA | ASRRKGATNEKLF
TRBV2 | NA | ASSVQGDYGYT
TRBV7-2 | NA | ASSSGTLYGYT
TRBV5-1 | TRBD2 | ASSLGTSGGPRH
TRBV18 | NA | ASSPPAVNTEAF
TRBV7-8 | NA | ASSPEVDRALAKNIQY
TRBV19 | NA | ASSIGRGRNQPQH
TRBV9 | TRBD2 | ASSGPPGTSGAYEQY
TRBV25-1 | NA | ASRKNAEKLF
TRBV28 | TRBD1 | ASSPQGAGVEQY
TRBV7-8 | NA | ASSAQGGSGYT